This is a list of T cell receptor beta chains from one sample in a study of a mutant IDH1 vaccine in newly diagnosed glioma. No antigen is known for these receptors. The repertoire was sequenced with immunoSEQ multiplex PCR; TCRdb's copy has only in-frame clones and lacks some. The sample has about 50,000 clones, almost 95% seen once. Sequenced material: PBMCs, taken from a glioma patient whose treatment included an IDH1 peptide vaccine. All receptors come from a man between 50 and 59 years old with glioma. Both conserved end residues are part of each CDR3. Each record gives: clone size, J gene, V gene, D gene, CDR3 protein, CDR3 DNA. D genes are given only for firm matches. Clone size is shown for a subset of rows, as once, few, many or a class of expanded clone.

>.|TRBJ2-1|TRBV7-2|TRBD2
CASSLAGGPGLNEQFF
TGTGCCAGCAGCTTGGCGGGGGGGCCGGGGCTCAATGAGCAGTTCTTC
>once|TRBJ2-5|TRBV29-1|.
CSVEGAWRAQYF
TGCAGCGTTGAAGGCGCTTGGAGGGCCCAGTACTTC
>.|TRBJ1-1|TRBV7-8|.
CASSLGKTVAFF
TGTGCCAGCAGCTTGGGAAAAACAGTGGCTTTCTTT
>.|TRBJ1-2|TRBV6-5|.
CASSPMRRKTYGYTF
TGTGCCAGCAGTCCCATGCGTAGAAAGACCTATGGCTACACCTTC
>.|TRBJ2-1|TRBV6-5|TRBD2
CASSYSTSGISEQFF
TGTGCCAGCAGTTACTCGACTAGCGGGATAAGTGAGCAGTTCTTC
>.|TRBJ2-2|TRBV7-2|TRBD2
CASSPRLAGNTGELFF
TGTGCCAGCAGCCCCAGACTAGCGGGGAACACCGGGGAGCTGTTTTTT
>.|TRBJ2-7|TRBV21-1|.
CAGSPGYDEQYF
TGTGCCGGGAGCCCGGGATACGACGAGCAGTACTTC
>.|TRBJ1-4|TRBV2|.
CASQVPTTWKLFF
TGTGCCAGCCAGGTACCGACTACGTGGAAACTGTTTTTT
>.|TRBJ1-1|TRBV7-9|.
CASSHDRSTGTEAFF
TGTGCCAGCAGCCACGACCGGAGTACCGGCACTGAAGCTTTCTTT
>.|TRBJ1-2|TRBV4-1|.
CASSQGEGYTF
TGCGCCAGCAGCCAAGGGGAAGGCTACACCTTC
>.|TRBJ1-1|TRBV9|.
CASSATAENTEAFF
TGTGCCAGCAGCGCGACAGCTGAGAACACTGAAGCTTTCTTT
>.|TRBJ1-1|TRBV4-1|TRBD1
CASSPLSGTGDEAFF
TGCGCCAGCAGCCCCCTATCCGGGACAGGGGATGAAGCTTTCTTT
>.|TRBJ1-3|TRBV10-3|.
CAISESRGPGNTIYF
TGTGCCATCAGTGAGTCCAGGGGACCTGGAAACACCATATATTTT
>.|TRBJ2-3|TRBV9|.
CASSEAGTKADTQYF
TGTGCCAGCAGCGAGGCCGGGACAAAGGCAGATACGCAGTATTTT
>.|TRBJ2-5|TRBV6-1|TRBD1
CASSVGGTGSETQYF
TGTGCCAGCAGTGTCGGCGGGACAGGGTCAGAGACCCAGTACTTC
>.|TRBJ1-3|TRBV7-9|.
CASSTARGPSGNTIYF
TGTGCCAGCAGCACAGCCAGGGGCCCCTCTGGAAACACCATATATTTT
>.|TRBJ1-2|TRBV30|.
CAWNLQVGTNYGYTF
TGTGCCTGGAACCTACAAGTGGGAACTAACTATGGCTACACCTTC
>.|TRBJ2-7|TRBV2|.
CASRGDHSYEQYF
TGTGCCAGCAGGGGGGACCACTCCTACGAGCAGTACTTC
>.|TRBJ2-7|TRBV19|.
CASSIRGTMGRGTYEQYF
TGTGCCAGTAGTATAAGGGGTACAATGGGCAGAGGCACCTACGAGCAGTACTTC
>.|TRBJ2-2|TRBV11-2|TRBD2
CASTPSGVLAGTGELFF
TGTGCCAGCACCCCATCGGGGGTACTAGCGGGAACCGGGGAGCTGTTTTTT
>.|TRBJ1-2|TRBV7-2|.
CASSSGYGGYTF
TGTGCCAGCAGCTCAGGGTACGGTGGCTACACCTTC
>.|TRBJ2-5|TRBV7-2|.
CASSYSRLGETQYF
TGTGCCAGCAGCTACTCCCGGTTGGGAGAGACCCAGTACTTC
>.|TRBJ1-4|TRBV2|.
CASRGRRGATNEKLFF
TGTGCCAGCAGAGGACGGCGGGGTGCGACTAATGAAAAACTGTTTTTT
>medium-sized|TRBJ2-1|TRBV29-1|TRBD2
CSVEGRLAGGDEQFF
TGCAGCGTTGAAGGCCGACTAGCGGGAGGGGATGAGCAGTTCTTC
>.|TRBJ2-7|TRBV11-2|.
CASSPGARTYEQYF
TGTGCCAGCAGTCCAGGGGCGCGGACCTACGAGCAGTACTTC
>.|TRBJ1-4|TRBV28|.
CASSSLNEKLFF
TGTGCCAGCAGTTCACTGAATGAAAAACTGTTTTTT
>.|TRBJ2-7|TRBV2|TRBD1
CASNPGHRGTYEQYF
TGTGCCAGCAACCCGGGACACAGGGGTACCTACGAGCAGTACTTC